Listed here are 9 T cell receptor beta chains from one sample, sequenced in a study of identical twins. TCRdb fed the 5' RACE reads into MiXCR, producing one record per CDR3 protein. The sample holds roughly 1,500,000 distinct CDR3 sequences, about 32% seen once. The sample consisted of cord blood. All receptors come from a newborn girl in good health.

The DNA of the CDR3 is TGCAGCGTCTCCTTCCACGCAACTAATGAAAAACTGTTTTTT. It yields the protein CSVSFHATNEKLFF. The V gene is TRBV29-1, the J gene TRBJ1-4; the D is unclear. V shed 6 bases and J shed 0 bases, with 11 bases lying between them. Germline lookup yields CDR1 SQVTM and CDR2 ANQGSEA. The CDR3 is 14 residues long.

This clonotype was counted between two and nine times. The rearrangement joins TRBV5-1 to TRBJ1-2; TRBD1 might be the D (5 bases). The germline V gene encodes CDR1 SGHRS and CDR2 YFSETQ. V lost 3 bases and J 6 bases, leaving 24 bases between the germline ends. This CDR3 has 17 residues. In DNA, the CDR3 is TGCGCCAGCAGCTGGGTACATTCTCGGGGGTTGGAGGATGGCTACACCTTC. As protein: CASSWVHSRGLEDGYTF. The full variable domain, rest sourced from reference TRBV5-1 and TRBJ1-2, is KAGVTQTPRYLIKTRGQQVTLSCSPISGHRSVSWYQQTPGQGLQFLFEYFSETQRNKGNFPGRFSGRQFSNSRSEMNVSTLELGDSALYLCASSWVHSRGLEDGYTFGSGTRLTVV.

This clonotype turned up a few times. The V call is TRBV5-3, the J call TRBJ2-1; TRBD2 is a possible D gene (5 bases). TRBV5-3 belongs to the ORF category, with a function that is uncertain. Trimming cost V 3 bases and J 10 bases, with 11 bases left between them. CDR3 length: 12 amino acids. This CDR3 reads CARSSGEGEQFF. The CDR3 DNA reads as TGTGCCAGAAGCTCCGGGGAAGGGGAGCAGTTCTTC.

The sample holds a few counts of this clonotype. The V call is TRBV12-3 or TRBV12-4, the J call TRBJ2-2; D remains unclear. The CDR3 covers 13 residues. V was pared by 3 bases and J by 4 bases, with 6 bases between. The CDR3 region is CASSFRSTGELFF. The CDR3, as DNA: TGTGCCAGCAGTTTCCGGAGCACCGGGGAGCTGTTTTTT.

This clonotype was observed a few times. This sequence joins TRBV7-8 and TRBJ2-5, with TRBD1 as a possible D gene (5 bases). The CDR3 consists of 13 residues. Germline V gene data show CDR1 as SGHVS and CDR2 as FQNEAQ. Trimming took 7 bases from V and 4 from J, leaving 13 bases between them. CDR3 region: CASNIGAAETQYF. CDR3 sequence (DNA): TGTGCCAGCAACATTGGGGCTGCAGAGACCCAGTACTTC.

This clonotype has only a few counts. The V call is TRBV20-1, the J call TRBJ1-2, with D unclear. The CDR3 consists of 13 residues. Per the germline V gene, CDR1 is DFQATT and CDR2 is SNEGSKA (reference sequence). Trimming left V 1 base short and J 3 bases short, with 9 bases between. The CDR3 protein is CSARGPQYYGYTF. The CDR3 coding sequence is TGCAGTGCTAGAGGACCTCAGTACTATGGCTACACCTTC.

This clonotype was observed a handful of times. The gene calls are TRBV28 and TRBJ1-5; weak D call: TRBD1 (6 bases). The germline V and J ends were trimmed by 3 bases and 0 bases, with 18 bases remaining between them. Germline CDR1 reads MDHEN; CDR2 reads SYDVKM. CDR3 length: 18 residues. In DNA, the CDR3 is TGTGCCAGCAGTTTTGCCCCGTCGGGGGCCTTTAGCAATCAGCCCCAGCATTTT. Its translation: CASSFAPSGAFSNQPQHF.

The J gene is TRBJ1-2, the V gene TRBV20-1; D unclear. Germline assignment: CDR1 DFQATT and CDR2 SNEGSKA (reference sequence). The CDR3 is made up of 9 amino acids. The CDR3 here is CRTNYGYTF. The CDR3 nucleotides are TGCAGAACTAACTATGGCTACACCTTC.

This clonotype was counted a few times. The V and J genes are TRBV28 and TRBJ2-7; possibly TRBD2 for D (5 bases). V lost 7 bases, J lost 0 bases, and 16 bases lay in between. CDR3 length equals 15 residues. CDR1 MDHEN and CDR2 SYDVKM come from the germline V gene. CDR3 region: CASISREGFSYEQYF. CDR3 DNA: TGTGCCAGCATCTCAAGAGAGGGCTTCTCCTACGAGCAGTACTTC.